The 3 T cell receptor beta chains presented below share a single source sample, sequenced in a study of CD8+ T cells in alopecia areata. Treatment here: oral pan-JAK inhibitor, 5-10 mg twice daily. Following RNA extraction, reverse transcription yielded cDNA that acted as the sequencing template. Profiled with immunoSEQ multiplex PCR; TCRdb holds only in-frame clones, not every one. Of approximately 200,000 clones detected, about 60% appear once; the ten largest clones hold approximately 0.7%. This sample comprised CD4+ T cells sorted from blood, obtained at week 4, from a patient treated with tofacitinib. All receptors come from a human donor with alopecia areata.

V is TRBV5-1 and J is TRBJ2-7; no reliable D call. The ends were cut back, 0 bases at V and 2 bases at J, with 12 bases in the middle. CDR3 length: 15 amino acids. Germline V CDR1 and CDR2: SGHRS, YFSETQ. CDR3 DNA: TGCGCCAGCAGCTTGGAAACCGTCCCACCCTACGAGCAGTACTTC. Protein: CASSLETVPPYEQYF.

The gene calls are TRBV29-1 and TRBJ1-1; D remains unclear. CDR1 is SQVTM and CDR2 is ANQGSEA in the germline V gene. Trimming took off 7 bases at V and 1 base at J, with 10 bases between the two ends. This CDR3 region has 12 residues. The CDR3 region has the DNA TGCAGCGCCGAAGGGTGGAACACTGAAGCTTTCTTT. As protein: CSAEGWNTEAFF. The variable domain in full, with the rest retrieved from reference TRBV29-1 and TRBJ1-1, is SAVISQKPSRDICQRGTSLTIQCQVDSQVTMMFWYRQQPGQSLTLIATANQGSEATYESGFVIDKFPISRPNLTFSTLTVSNMSPEDSSIYLCSAEGWNTEAFFGQGTRLTVV.

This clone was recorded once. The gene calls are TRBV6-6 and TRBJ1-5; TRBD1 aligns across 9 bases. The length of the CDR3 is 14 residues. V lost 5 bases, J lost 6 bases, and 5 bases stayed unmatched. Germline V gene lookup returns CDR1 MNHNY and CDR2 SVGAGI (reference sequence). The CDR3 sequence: CASSLTGGGQPQHF. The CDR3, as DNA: TGTGCCAGCAGTCTTACAGGGGGCGGTCAGCCCCAGCATTTT.